Presented here are 17 T cell receptor beta chains from one specimen sequenced in a study of cytomegalovirus exposure and HLA in healthy donors. Primers: 60 Vbeta forward and 13 Jbeta reverse. The table came from immunoSEQ multiplex PCR; TCRdb's copy has only in-frame clones and leaves some out. The table has over 150,000 clones, more than 75% seen once. The sequenced sample was PBMCs. These receptors were taken from a man younger than 40 in good health and CMV-seropositive.

The chain recombines TRBV19 with TRBJ2-3; 7 bases map to TRBD1. Germline CDR1 LNHDA, CDR2 SQIVND (reference sequence). The CDR3 runs to 15 residues. V gave up 5 bases and J gave up 2 bases; unmatched junction bases: 7. CDR3 bases: TGTGCCAGTAGTCCTTGGACAGGCTTCACAGATACGCAGTATTTT. Encoded protein: CASSPWTGFTDTQYF.

In DNA, the CDR3 is TGTGCCAGCAGCCCCCCACCGGGAGGGCCAAATGAGCAGTTCTTC. Protein product: CASSPPPGGPNEQFF. The chain has TRBV5-6 and TRBJ2-1, with 8 positions matching TRBD2. The CDR3 contains 15 residues. V lost 4 bases to trimming and J lost 7 bases; unmatched junction nucleotides: 10. Germline CDR1 is SGHDT and CDR2 is YYEEEE.

This clone turned up a few times. This chain joins TRBV7-9 and TRBJ1-1, with no clear D. The V end lost 3 bases, the J end lost 3 bases, and 5 bases lay between the germline ends. From germline, CDR1 is SEHNR and CDR2 FQNEAQ (reference sequence). CDR3 length equals 12 residues. Written as DNA, the CDR3 is TGTGCCAGCAGCTTCGGGGACACTGAAGCTTTCTTT. Translated, it gives CASSFGDTEAFF.

The chain has TRBV5-1 and TRBJ2-1, with TRBD2 identical over 9 bases. The CDR3 sequence is 16 residues long. The J segment lost 4 bases and the V segment lost 0 bases, leaving 5 bases of the junction unmatched. CDR1 SGHRS and CDR2 YFSETQ come from the germline V gene. In nucleotides, the CDR3 is TGCGCCAGCAGCTTGGCCATCACTAGCGGGTACAATGAGCAGTTCTTC. Protein sequence: CASSLAITSGYNEQFF.

The V gene is TRBV18, the J gene TRBJ2-2, with 10 bases identical to TRBD2. CDR3 length equals 17 residues. Germline V gene data show CDR1 as KGHSH and CDR2 as LQKENI. V shed 2 bases, J shed 3 bases, and the junction held 6 bases outside the gene matches. CDR3 coding DNA: TGTGCCAGCTCACCAATTGAACTAGCGGGATACACCGGGGAGCTGTTTTTT. It is translated as CASSPIELAGYTGELFF.

CDR3 in DNA: TGTGCCAGCAGCTTGGCCAAGGGGGCGTCAAACGAGCAGTACTTC. Translating gives CASSLAKGASNEQYF. The chain uses TRBV5-4 and TRBJ2-7; 7 bases map to TRBD1. This CDR3 comprises 15 residues. With V trimmed by 0 bases and J by 5 bases, 8 bases remained unmatched. Germline V gene lookup returns CDR1 SGHNT and CDR2 YYREEE (reference sequence).

V is TRBV27 and J is TRBJ2-3; the match to TRBD2 covers 8 bases. The germline V gene encodes CDR1 MNHEY and CDR2 SMNVEV (reference sequence). CDR3 size: 15 residues. Trimming cost V 2 bases and J 3 bases; bases outside gene matches: 4. CDR3 bases: TGTGCCAGCAGTTTAGCCGGGAGGGGAACAGATACGCAGTATTTT. Protein: CASSLAGRGTDTQYF.

J is TRBJ2-7 and V is TRBV19; TRBD2 matches at 10 bases. CDR1 and CDR2 (germline): LNHDA, SQIVND (reference sequence). The CDR3 sequence is 14 residues long. The V segment lost 7 bases and the J segment 4 bases; nucleotides outside the gene matches: 7. CDR3 sequence (DNA): TGTGCCAGTATGAGGACTAGCGGAGTTTACGAGCAGTACTTC. Its translation: CASMRTSGVYEQYF.

The chain is built from TRBV5-4 and TRBJ1-2, with TRBD1 matching 8 bases. The CDR3 contains 13 residues. CDR1 and CDR2 (germline): SGHNT, YYREEE (reference sequence). V shed 5 bases, J shed 4 bases, and the junction held 4 bases outside the gene matches. CDR3 amino acids: CASSLDRGYGYTF. The CDR3, as DNA: TGTGCCAGCAGTCTCGACAGGGGCTATGGCTACACCTTC.

The rearrangement joins TRBV7-2 to TRBJ2-5, with 8 bases lining up with TRBD1. CDR1 SGHTA and CDR2 FQGNSA come from the germline V gene. With 5 bases clipped from V and 4 bases from J, the junction kept 3 bases outside the gene matches. The CDR3 covers 13 residues. CDR3 region: CASSRTGSETQYF. The CDR3 nucleotides read TGTGCCAGCAGCAGGACAGGGTCAGAGACCCAGTACTTC.

The chain employs TRBV6-1 and TRBJ2-3, with 9 nucleotides matching TRBD1. Germline V gives CDR1 MNHNS, CDR2 SASEGT. V lost 5 bases, J lost 4 bases, and 4 bases stayed unmatched. The CDR3 has 14 residues. CDR3 loop: CASSRQGEADTQYF. CDR3 nucleotides: TGTGCCAGCAGTCGACAGGGGGAGGCAGATACGCAGTATTTT.

The J gene is TRBJ2-1, the V gene TRBV19; a possible D gene is TRBD2 (5 bases). Germline V gene sequence: CDR1 LNHDA, CDR2 SQIVND (reference sequence). CDR3 length: 14 amino acids. V shed 4 bases and J shed 0 bases, with 7 bases lying between them. The CDR3 is CASSSGYSYNEQFF. Here the CDR3 DNA reads TGTGCCAGTAGTAGCGGGTACTCCTACAATGAGCAGTTCTTC.

This chain connects TRBV5-8 to TRBJ2-3, with TRBD2 matching over 7 bases. The CDR3 totals 17 residues. Germline trimming cut 0 bases from V and 2 bases from J; bases unmatched to any gene: 9. Germline CDR1 and CDR2: SGHTS and YDEGEE. The CDR3 protein is CASSLGASGFLTDTQYF. The CDR3 DNA is TGTGCCAGCAGCTTGGGGGCTAGCGGTTTTCTCACAGATACGCAGTATTTT.

The chain joins TRBV29-1 to TRBJ2-1; D is uncertain. V was shortened by 2 bases and J by 0 bases, with 14 bases between the two germline ends. This CDR3 spans 16 amino acids. Looked up from germline, CDR1 is SQVTM and CDR2 is ANQGSEA. The CDR3 sequence is CSVESAAASSYNEQFF. CDR3 bases: TGCAGCGTTGAAAGTGCCGCGGCAAGCTCCTACAATGAGCAGTTCTTC.

The chain links TRBV15 to TRBJ2-1; D may be TRBD1 (5 bases). CDR1 and CDR2 (germline): LNHNV, YYDKDF (reference sequence). V shed 8 bases and J shed 0 bases, with 14 bases lying between them. The CDR3 totals 15 residues. For the CDR3, the DNA is TGTGCCACCCAGGGCAGCCTAAGCTCCTACAATGAGCAGTTCTTC. Its translation is CATQGSLSSYNEQFF.

V gene TRBV7-3 combines with J gene TRBJ2-3; 7 bases match TRBD2. Germline V gives CDR1 SGHTA, CDR2 FQGTGA. The CDR3 is 14 amino acids. V shed 5 bases and J 2 bases; nucleotides not matched to a gene: 4. CDR3 region: CASSRGRTTDTQYF. In nucleotides, the CDR3 is TGTGCCAGCAGCCGCGGGAGAACCACAGATACGCAGTATTTT.

The genes are TRBV30 and TRBJ1-2; D is perhaps TRBD1 (6 bases). This CDR3 has 11 amino acids. Trimming pared 3 bases from V and 8 bases from J, leaving 10 bases between. Germline V gene data show CDR1 as GTSNPN and CDR2 as SVGIG (reference sequence). CDR3 coding DNA: TGTGCCTGGAGCAGGGGATTGGGCTACACCTTC. This sequence encodes CAWSRGLGYTF.